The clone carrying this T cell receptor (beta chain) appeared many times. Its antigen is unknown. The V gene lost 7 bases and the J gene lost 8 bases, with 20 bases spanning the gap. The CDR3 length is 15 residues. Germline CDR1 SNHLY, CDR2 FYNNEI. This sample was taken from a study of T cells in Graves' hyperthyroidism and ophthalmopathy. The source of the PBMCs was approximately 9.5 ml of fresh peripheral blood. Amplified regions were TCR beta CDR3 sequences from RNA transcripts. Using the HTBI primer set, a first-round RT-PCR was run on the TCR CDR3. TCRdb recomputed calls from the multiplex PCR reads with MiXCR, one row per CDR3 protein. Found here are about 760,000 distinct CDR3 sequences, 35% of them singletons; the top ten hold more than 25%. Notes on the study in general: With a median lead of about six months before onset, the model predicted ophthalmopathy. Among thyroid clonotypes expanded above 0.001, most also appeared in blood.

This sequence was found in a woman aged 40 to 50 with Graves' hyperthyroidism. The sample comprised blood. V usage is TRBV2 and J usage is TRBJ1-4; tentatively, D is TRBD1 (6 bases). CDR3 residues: CASNYGGAAGEKLFF. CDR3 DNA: TGTGCCAGCAATTACGGGGGGGCGGCGGGAGAAAAACTGTTTTTT. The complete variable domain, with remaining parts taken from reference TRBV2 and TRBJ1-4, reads EPEVTQTPSHQVTQMGQEVILRCVPISNHLYFYWYRQILGQKVEFLVSFYNNEISEKSEIFDDQFSVERPDGSNFTLKIRSTKLEDSAMYFCASNYGGAAGEKLFFGSGTQLSVL.